The subject of this entry is one T cell receptor (beta chain). At one end the junction does not follow the germline gene, possibly because of a read error. A second PCR, run for about 7 to 11 cycles, used a sample-barcoded 5' primer plus a J-beta primer mix. Using its own MiXCR run on the 5' RACE reads, TCRdb lists one record per CDR3 protein. The sample carries over 950,000 distinct CDR3 sequences, roughly half recorded once. This specimen belongs to a study of blood T cells in healthy people across ages. The sequenced sample consisted of blood. This receptor was identified in a woman aged 55-70 years in good health.

The CDR3: CASSLEWEETQYF. The CDR3 nucleotides are TGTGCCAGCAGTTTAGAGTGGGAAGAGACCCAGTACTTC. The chain couples TRBV7-2 to TRBJ2-7; D ambiguous. The DNA end favors TRBJ2-5, so the J call may be wrong. The germline V gene has CDR1 SGHTA and CDR2 FQGNSA. CDR3 length: 13 amino acids.